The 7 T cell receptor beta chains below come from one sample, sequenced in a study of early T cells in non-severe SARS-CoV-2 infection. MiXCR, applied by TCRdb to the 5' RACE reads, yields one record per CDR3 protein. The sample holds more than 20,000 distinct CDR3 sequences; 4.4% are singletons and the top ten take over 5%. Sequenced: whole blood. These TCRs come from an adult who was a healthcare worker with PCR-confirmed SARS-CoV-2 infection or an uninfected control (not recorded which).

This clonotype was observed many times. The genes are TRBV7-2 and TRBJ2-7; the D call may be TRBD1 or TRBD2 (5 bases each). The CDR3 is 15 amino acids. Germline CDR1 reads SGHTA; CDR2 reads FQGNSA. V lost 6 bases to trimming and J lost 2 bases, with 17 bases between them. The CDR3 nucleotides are TGTGCCAGCAGAATTTGGGACGCCGAAGCCTACGAGCAGTACTTC. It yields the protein CASRIWDAEAYEQYF.

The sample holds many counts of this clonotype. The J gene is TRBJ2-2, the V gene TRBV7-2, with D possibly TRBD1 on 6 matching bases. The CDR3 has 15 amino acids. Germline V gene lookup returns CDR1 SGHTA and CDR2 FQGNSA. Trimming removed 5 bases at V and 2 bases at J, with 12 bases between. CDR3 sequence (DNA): TGTGCCAGCAGCCCCGACAGGCGAAACACCGGGGAGCTGTTTTTT. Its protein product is CASSPDRRNTGELFF.

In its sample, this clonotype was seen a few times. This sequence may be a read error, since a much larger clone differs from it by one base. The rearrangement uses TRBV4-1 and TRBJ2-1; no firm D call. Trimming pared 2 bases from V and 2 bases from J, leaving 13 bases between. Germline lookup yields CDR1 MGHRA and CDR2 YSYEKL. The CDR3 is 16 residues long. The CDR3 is CASSQPRKSPYNEQFF. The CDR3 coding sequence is TGCGCCAGCAGCCAACCCCGGAAGTCTCCCTACAATGAGCAGTTCTTC.

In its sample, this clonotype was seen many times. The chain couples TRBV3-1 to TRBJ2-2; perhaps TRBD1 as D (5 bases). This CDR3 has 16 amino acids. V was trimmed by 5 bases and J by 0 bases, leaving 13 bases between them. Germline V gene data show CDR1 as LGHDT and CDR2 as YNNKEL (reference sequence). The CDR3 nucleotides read TGTGCCAGCAGCACCCGGACAAACGCGAACACCGGGGAGCTGTTTTTT. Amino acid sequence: CASSTRTNANTGELFF. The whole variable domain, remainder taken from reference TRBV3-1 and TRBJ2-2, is DTAVSQTPKYLVTQMGNDKSIKCEQNLGHDTMYWYKQDSKKFLKIMFSYNNKELIINETVPNRFSPKSPDKAHLNLHINSLELGDSAVYFCASSTRTNANTGELFFGEGSRLTVL.

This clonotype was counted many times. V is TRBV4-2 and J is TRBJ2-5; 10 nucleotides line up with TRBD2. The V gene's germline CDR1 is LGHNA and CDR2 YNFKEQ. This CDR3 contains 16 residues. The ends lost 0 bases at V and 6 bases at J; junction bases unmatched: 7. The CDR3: CASSQDPAGGRKTQYF. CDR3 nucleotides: TGTGCCAGCAGCCAAGATCCAGCGGGGGGGCGTAAGACCCAGTACTTC.

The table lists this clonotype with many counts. The CDR3 sequence is CASRTSAASSYNEQFF. CDR3 nucleotide sequence: TGTGCCAGCAGAACCAGTGCCGCTTCTTCCTACAATGAGCAGTTCTTC. V and J are TRBV2 and TRBJ2-1; D is uncertain. This CDR3 is built from 16 residues. The V end was cut by 6 bases, the J end by 1 base, with 16 bases between. Germline V lookup: CDR1 SNHLY, CDR2 FYNNEI.

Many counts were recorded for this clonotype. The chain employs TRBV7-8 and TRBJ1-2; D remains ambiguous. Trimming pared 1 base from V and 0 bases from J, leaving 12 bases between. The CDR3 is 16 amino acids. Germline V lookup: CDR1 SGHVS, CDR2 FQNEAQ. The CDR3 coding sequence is TGTGCCAGCAGCTTAGTGGTGAGGGAAACTAACTATGGCTACACCTTC. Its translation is CASSLVVRETNYGYTF.